These 6 T cell receptor beta chains originate from one sample sequenced in a study of blood T cell repertoires in COVID-19. Sequencing was performed with immunoSEQ multiplex PCR; in TCRdb, only in-frame clones are kept and a portion is missing. The sample gives about 100,000 clones, over 80% of which show up once; approximately 5.4% is in the top ten. The sequenced sample consisted of peripheral blood. All receptors come from a man in his forties or fifties with active COVID-19.

This chain uses TRBV9 with TRBJ2-7; the D gene is possibly TRBD1 (5 bases). CDR3 length: 13 residues. V lost 4 bases and J 3 bases, leaving 11 bases between the germline ends. CDR1 is SGDLS, CDR2 YYNGEE, per germline. The CDR3 protein is CASSLRQNYEQYF. The CDR3 coding sequence is TGTGCCAGCAGCTTAAGACAGAACTACGAGCAGTACTTC.

V gene TRBV6-6 combines with J gene TRBJ2-3; D unclear. Trimming pared 2 bases from V and 2 bases from J, leaving 14 bases between. There are 16 residues in the CDR3. The germline V gene encodes CDR1 MNHNY and CDR2 SVGAGI (reference sequence). The CDR3 DNA reads as TGTGCCAGCAGTTACGTCCTTGTAGGAGCCACAGATACGCAGTATTTT. It encodes CASSYVLVGATDTQYF.

This rearrangement joins TRBV19 to TRBJ1-2; TRBD1 aligns across 8 bases. Per germline, CDR1 LNHDA and CDR2 SQIVND (reference sequence). V trimming: 6 bases; J trimming: 6 bases; junction bases outside the gene matches: 3. The CDR3 is 12 residues long. Here the CDR3 reads CASSDRGNGYTF. CDR3 nucleotides: TGTGCCAGTAGCGACAGGGGCAATGGCTACACCTTC.

The J gene is TRBJ2-5, the V gene TRBV28; 9 bases align to TRBD1. V lost 5 bases and J lost 9; bases outside the gene matches: 7. The CDR3 spans 13 residues. CDR1 and CDR2 (germline): MDHEN, SYDVKM. CDR3 in amino acids: CASSPIDRGAQYF. In DNA, the CDR3 is TGTGCCAGCAGTCCGATAGACAGGGGGGCCCAGTACTTC.

This rearrangement joins TRBV27 to TRBJ1-2, with D unclear. V was trimmed by 2 bases and J by 7 bases, leaving 14 bases between them. Germline-derived CDR1 and CDR2 are MNHEY and SMNVEV (reference sequence). This CDR3 has 14 residues. The CDR3 loop reads CASSLVVGRTGYTF. CDR3 in DNA: TGTGCCAGCAGTTTAGTGGTAGGGAGGACTGGCTACACCTTC.

The gene calls are TRBV27 and TRBJ1-4; 7 positions match TRBD1. Losses at the gene ends were 7 bases for V and 5 bases for J; bases not matched to a gene: 7. Germline V gene data show CDR1 as MNHEY and CDR2 as SMNVEV (reference sequence). The CDR3 runs 14 residues. CDR3 coding DNA: TGTGCCAGCACCTCAGGGGGTGGGAATGAAAAACTGTTTTTT. This translates into CASTSGGGNEKLFF. Using reference TRBV27 and TRBJ1-4 for the parts outside the CDR3, the full variable domain is EAQVTQNPRYLITVTGKKLTVTCSQNMNHEYMSWYRQDPGLGLRQIYYSMNVEVTDKGDVPEGYKVSRKEKRNFPLILESPSPNQTSLYFCASTSGGGNEKLFFGSGTQLSVL.